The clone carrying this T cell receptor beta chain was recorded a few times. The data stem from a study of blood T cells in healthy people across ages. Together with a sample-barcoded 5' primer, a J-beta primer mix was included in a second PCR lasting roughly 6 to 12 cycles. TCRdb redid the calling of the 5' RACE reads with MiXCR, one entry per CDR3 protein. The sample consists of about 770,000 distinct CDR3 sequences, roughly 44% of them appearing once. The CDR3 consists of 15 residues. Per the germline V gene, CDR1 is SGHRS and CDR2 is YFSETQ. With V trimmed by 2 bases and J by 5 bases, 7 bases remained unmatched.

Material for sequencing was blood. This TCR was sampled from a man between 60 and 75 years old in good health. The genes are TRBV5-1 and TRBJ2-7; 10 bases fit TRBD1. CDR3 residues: CASSFRDRGVDEQYF. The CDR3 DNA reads TGCGCCAGCAGCTTCCGGGACAGGGGTGTAGACGAGCAGTACTTC.